The 23 T cell receptor beta chains below come from one sample, sequenced in a study of siplizumab effects on memory and regulatory T cells. Assay used: immunoSEQ multiplex PCR; TCRdb lists only in-frame clones, some missing. The sample lists over 70,000 clones; roughly 94% were seen once. What was sequenced was CD8+ T cells sorted from blood. The receptors shown here come from a human donor in good health.

With regard to this clone: Other DNA sequences in this sample translate to the same CDR3. This chain links TRBV9 with TRBJ2-1; D is perhaps TRBD1 or TRBD2 (5 bases each). CDR3 size: 14 residues. Germline CDR1 SGDLS, CDR2 YYNGEE. The V end lost 3 bases, the J end lost 4 bases, and 11 bases lay between the germline ends. CDR3 residues: CASSEGSSYNEQFF. Here the CDR3 DNA reads TGTGCCAGCAGCGAGGGGAGCTCTTACAATGAGCAGTTCTTC.

This chain joins TRBV6-5 and TRBJ2-3, with no clear D. The CDR3 length is 13 residues. V gave up 1 base and J gave up 0 bases, with 2 bases separating them. Germline CDR1 MNHEY, CDR2 SVGAGI. The CDR3 bases are TGTGCCAGCAGTTACTTCAGCACAGATACGCAGTATTTT. Translation gives CASSYFSTDTQYF.

The rearrangement joins TRBV9 to TRBJ2-1; D unresolved. Trimming took off 4 bases at V and 0 bases at J, with 11 bases between the two ends. This CDR3 contains 15 residues. The germline V gene has CDR1 SGDLS and CDR2 YYNGEE. The CDR3, as DNA: TGTGCCAGCAGCAAGGACGTCAGCTCCTACAATGAGCAGTTCTTC. It specifies CASSKDVSSYNEQFF.

The chain has TRBV27 and TRBJ2-7; D is unclear. The V gene's germline CDR1 is MNHEY and CDR2 SMNVEV (reference sequence). V shed 9 bases and J shed 6 bases, with 15 bases lying between them. This CDR3 region has 12 residues. CDR3 DNA: TGTGCCAGTTGGCAAGGCTCAGGCGAGCAGTACTTC. Residues: CASWQGSGEQYF.

This sequence joins TRBV6-5 and TRBJ2-7; the D gene is possibly TRBD2 (5 bases). The CDR3 is 15 residues long. CDR1 is MNHEY and CDR2 is SVGAGI in the germline V gene. Trimming shortened V by 6 bases and J by 3 bases, and 18 bases separated the two germline ends. CDR3 in amino acids: CASRPSLRAIYEQYF. For the CDR3, the DNA is TGTGCCAGCAGGCCTTCCCTGCGGGCGATCTACGAGCAGTACTTC.

This chain connects TRBV14 to TRBJ1-2; D is uncertain. The ends were cut back, 3 bases at V and 4 bases at J, with 15 bases in the middle. The CDR3 loop spans 15 amino acids. Germline lookup yields CDR1 SGHDN and CDR2 FVKESK. The CDR3 loop is CASSHPRPRVYGYTF. The CDR3 DNA sequence: TGTGCCAGCAGCCATCCGAGGCCCCGGGTCTATGGCTACACCTTC.

This clone showed up just once. The chain recombines TRBV27 with TRBJ2-1, with 10 nucleotides matching TRBD2. CDR3 length equals 14 residues. Germline V gives CDR1 MNHEY, CDR2 SMNVEV (reference sequence). Trimming cost V 4 bases and J 7 bases; bases outside gene matches: 4. The CDR3 sequence: CASSYTSGDNEQFF. Here the CDR3 DNA reads TGTGCCAGCAGTTATACTAGCGGGGATAATGAGCAGTTCTTC.

A word on this clone: Other nucleotide sequences from this sample produce the same CDR3. The genes are TRBV19 and TRBJ2-7, with D possibly matching TRBD2 (6 bases). Germline-derived CDR1 and CDR2 are LNHDA and SQIVND (reference sequence). The length of the CDR3 is 13 residues. V lost 1 base and J 4 bases, leaving 8 bases between the germline ends. The CDR3 reads CASSIAGVYEQYF. As DNA, the CDR3 is TGTGCCAGTAGTATAGCGGGAGTGTACGAGCAGTACTTC. The full variable domain, its missing parts supplied by reference TRBV19 and TRBJ2-7, is DGGITQSPKYLFRKEGQNVTLSCEQNLNHDAMYWYRQDPGQGLRLIYYSQIVNDFQKGDIAEGYSVSREKKESFPLTVTSAQKNPTAFYLCASSIAGVYEQYFGPGTRLTVT.

CDR3 residues: CASSYGQGVIDEQFF. Written as DNA, the CDR3 is TGTGCCAGCAGCTACGGACAGGGGGTCATCGATGAGCAGTTCTTC. The chain links TRBV7-9 to TRBJ2-1; 10 nucleotides line up with TRBD1. Looked up from germline, CDR1 is SEHNR and CDR2 is FQNEAQ (reference sequence). V was pared by 4 bases and J by 8 bases, with 8 bases of the junction left unmatched. The CDR3 runs 15 residues.

In its sample, this clone was seen once. The chain links TRBV30 to TRBJ2-7, with D tentatively TRBD1 (6 bases). V lost 0 bases, J lost 5 bases, and 17 bases lay in between. The CDR3 consists of 15 residues. Per germline, CDR1 GTSNPN and CDR2 SVGIG (reference sequence). CDR3 nucleotide sequence: TGTGCCTGGAGTGTAGATGGGCAGGGGAATAACGAGCAGTACTTC. Translated: CAWSVDGQGNNEQYF.

This sequence joins TRBV19 and TRBJ2-1, with 7 bases aligning to TRBD2. The CDR3 has 15 amino acids. The V gene's germline CDR1 is LNHDA and CDR2 SQIVND (reference sequence). V gave up 8 bases and J gave up 7 bases; unmatched junction bases: 14. CDR3: CASFTPAGETNEQFF. CDR3 bases: TGTGCCAGTTTCACGCCGGCGGGAGAAACGAATGAGCAGTTCTTC.

This chain connects TRBV9 to TRBJ1-5; D may be TRBD1 (5 bases). CDR1 is SGDLS, CDR2 YYNGEE, per germline. V was clipped by 2 bases and J by 3 bases, with 9 bases between them. The CDR3 consists of 14 residues. The CDR3 nucleotides are TGTGCCAGCAGCGTTGGGGGATCCAATCAGCCCCAGCATTTT. Its translation is CASSVGGSNQPQHF.

The chain employs TRBV6-6 and TRBJ1-4; 7 bases align to TRBD1. From germline, CDR1 is MNHNY and CDR2 SVGAGI (reference sequence). Trimming at V came to 4 bases and at J to 5 bases, leaving 4 bases not matched to a gene. The CDR3 length is 14 residues. This chain's CDR3 is CASSSDRVNEKLFF. CDR3 coding DNA: TGTGCCAGCAGTTCAGACAGGGTAAATGAAAAACTGTTTTTT.

A single count supports this clone. V gene TRBV6-9 combines with J gene TRBJ2-3, with D unresolved. Trimming pared 4 bases from V and 6 bases from J, leaving 5 bases between. CDR1 and CDR2 from the germline V gene are MNHGY and SVAAGI. This CDR3 contains 11 residues. The CDR3 region is CASSSPDTQYF. CDR3 nucleotides: TGTGCCAGCAGTTCCCCCGATACGCAGTATTTT.

The chain is built from TRBV7-3 and TRBJ2-1, with unresolved D. CDR3 size: 15 residues. Germline CDR1 reads SGHTA; CDR2 reads FQGTGA. Trimming removed 5 bases at V and 8 bases at J, with 19 bases between. CDR3 DNA sequence: TGTGCCAGCAGCCCTACGACCTGGCCATTCGATGAGCAGTTCTTC. Translation gives CASSPTTWPFDEQFF.

CDR3 in DNA: TGTGCCAGCAGCCAAGAAGGACTTGAGCAGTTCTTC. As protein: CASSQEGLEQFF. The chain couples TRBV14 to TRBJ2-1; D might be TRBD2 (5 bases). The ends were cut back, 0 bases at V and 9 bases at J, with 6 bases in the middle. This CDR3 spans 12 amino acids. Germline V gives CDR1 SGHDN, CDR2 FVKESK.

V usage is TRBV7-9 and J usage is TRBJ2-7; D unresolved. The germline gives CDR1 SEHNR, CDR2 FQNEAQ (reference sequence). The CDR3 runs to 13 residues. The V gene lost 5 bases and the J gene lost 3 bases, with 11 bases spanning the gap. Here the CDR3 DNA reads TGTGCCAGCAGCACTCCCGGCGTCTACGAGCAGTACTTC. This sequence encodes CASSTPGVYEQYF.

The gene calls are TRBV7-3 and TRBJ2-1; tentatively, D is TRBD1 (7 bases). This CDR3 is 18 amino acids long. The V gene lost 3 bases and the J gene lost 4 bases, with 22 bases spanning the gap. Germline CDR1 is SGHTA and CDR2 is FQGTGA. CDR3 in amino acids: CASSFLPTGSGGYNEQFF. The CDR3 nucleotides are TGTGCCAGCAGCTTCCTGCCGACCGGGTCAGGGGGGTACAATGAGCAGTTCTTC. Together with reference TRBV7-3 and TRBJ2-1, the CDR3 gives the full variable domain: GAGVSQTPSNKVTEKGKYVELRCDPISGHTALYWYRQSLGQGPEFLIYFQGTGAADDSGLPNDRFFAVRPEGSVSTLKIQRTERGDSAVYLCASSFLPTGSGGYNEQFFGPGTRLTVL.

This rearrangement joins TRBV29-1 to TRBJ2-2; D ambiguous. Germline V gene data show CDR1 as SQVTM and CDR2 as ANQGSEA. V dropped 2 bases and J dropped 2 bases, with 6 bases sitting between them. The CDR3 has 13 amino acids. For the CDR3, the DNA is TGCAGCGTTGAACCCGACAACACCGGGGAGCTGTTTTTT. Protein sequence: CSVEPDNTGELFF.

V and J are TRBV19 and TRBJ2-7, with 9 positions matching TRBD1. The junction had 4 bases not matched to a gene; V was cut back by 1 base and J by 6 bases. Per the germline V gene, CDR1 is LNHDA and CDR2 is SQIVND (reference sequence). The CDR3 totals 14 residues. In DNA form, the CDR3 reads TGTGCCAGTAGTATAGGGACAGGGGTCGGCGAGCAGTACTTC. Translated, it gives CASSIGTGVGEQYF.

V usage is TRBV9 and J usage is TRBJ2-2, with 8 bases identical to TRBD2. There are 15 residues in the CDR3. Germline V gene sequence: CDR1 SGDLS, CDR2 YYNGEE. V dropped 6 bases and J dropped 3; count of bases not matched to a gene: 7. The CDR3 here is CASNRAGGHTGELFF. The CDR3 DNA sequence: TGTGCCAGCAATCGGGCGGGAGGTCACACCGGGGAGCTGTTTTTT.

The chain uses TRBV4-1 and TRBJ2-3, with no clear D. The germline CDR1 and CDR2 sequences are MGHRA and YSYEKL. This CDR3 region has 14 residues. V lost 8 bases, J lost 1 base, and 13 bases lay in between. The CDR3 sequence is CASRVEQGTDTQYF. In DNA form, the CDR3 reads TGCGCCAGCCGGGTAGAACAAGGCACAGATACGCAGTATTTT.

This chain uses TRBV28 with TRBJ2-5; 8 bases map to TRBD1. After removal of 7 bases from V and 4 bases from J, the junction contained 2 bases not matched to a gene. Per the germline V gene, CDR1 is MDHEN and CDR2 is SYDVKM. This CDR3 spans 12 amino acids. The CDR3 loop is CASIGQGETQYF. The CDR3 DNA reads as TGTGCCAGCATAGGACAGGGAGAGACCCAGTACTTC.